The rows below give T cell receptor beta chains drawn from one sample of a study of blood T cell repertoires in COVID-19. Only in-frame clones appear in the TCRdb table, and some are missing; sequencing was by immunoSEQ multiplex PCR. The sample comprises 400,000 or so clones, 70% to 90% of which are singletons, and 3% rests with the top ten. Sample: peripheral blood. Source of these receptors: a human donor in a cohort sampled during active COVID-19. Each CDR3 is given with its conserved first and last residue.

j_call: TRBJ2-3
v_call: TRBV25-1
cdr3_aa: CASSELAGATDTQYF

j_call: TRBJ2-5
v_call: TRBV6-5
cdr3_aa: CASSTTQGGETQYF

j_call: TRBJ2-3
v_call: TRBV7-3
cdr3_aa: CASSPNRGTDTQYF

j_call: TRBJ2-7
v_call: TRBV14
cdr3_aa: CASSASLGSYEQYF

j_call: TRBJ1-2
v_call: TRBV5-1
cdr3_aa: CASRFGTRNYGYTF

j_call: TRBJ1-3
v_call: TRBV15
cdr3_aa: CATSRSTGSTIYF

j_call: TRBJ1-3
v_call: TRBV18
cdr3_aa: CASSLGGPHSGNTIYF

j_call: TRBJ1-1
v_call: TRBV11-1
cdr3_aa: CASSLGLNTEAFF

j_call: TRBJ2-7
v_call: TRBV5-1
cdr3_aa: CASSLGGTHYEQYF

j_call: TRBJ2-4
v_call: TRBV3-1/TRBV3-2
cdr3_aa: CASSQVGDRGVQYF

j_call: TRBJ2-1
v_call: TRBV7-7
cdr3_aa: CASSLAVGGNNEQFF

j_call: TRBJ2-5
v_call: TRBV12-3/TRBV12-4
cdr3_aa: CASSPRETQYF

j_call: TRBJ1-2
v_call: TRBV6-1
cdr3_aa: CASSELGARGYTF

j_call: TRBJ2-5
v_call: TRBV7-9
cdr3_aa: CASSSDKETQYF

j_call: TRBJ1-6
v_call: TRBV2
cdr3_aa: CASRSRTGDNSPLHF

j_call: TRBJ2-3
v_call: TRBV3-1/TRBV3-2
cdr3_aa: CASSQELAGGPADTQYF

j_call: TRBJ2-1
v_call: TRBV9
cdr3_aa: CASSVSSGLRNEQFF

j_call: TRBJ2-3
v_call: TRBV19
cdr3_aa: CASRRGQSSTDTQYF

j_call: TRBJ2-3
v_call: TRBV19
cdr3_aa: CASKGGTDTQYF

j_call: TRBJ2-2
v_call: TRBV5-1
cdr3_aa: CASSLRWDRGPDGELFF

j_call: TRBJ2-7
v_call: TRBV7-8
cdr3_aa: CASSNPHPGTAAYEQYF

j_call: TRBJ1-1
v_call: TRBV5-1
cdr3_aa: CASSLQFREDTEAFF

j_call: TRBJ2-1
v_call: TRBV30
cdr3_aa: CAWGLADEQFF

j_call: TRBJ1-4
v_call: TRBV15
cdr3_aa: CATSRPTGPREKLFF

j_call: TRBJ2-3
v_call: TRBV30
cdr3_aa: CAWKAGRSDTQYF

j_call: TRBJ2-5
v_call: TRBV28
cdr3_aa: CASSLLQDSQETQYF

j_call: TRBJ2-1
v_call: TRBV24-1
cdr3_aa: CATSDLSGQGPNEQFF

j_call: TRBJ1-5
v_call: TRBV27
cdr3_aa: CASSFIGSGGNQPQHF

j_call: TRBJ1-1
v_call: TRBV7-2
cdr3_aa: CASSFGTRFEAFF

j_call: TRBJ2-7
v_call: TRBV6-5
cdr3_aa: CASSRGLPDEQYF

j_call: TRBJ2-7
v_call: TRBV9
cdr3_aa: CASSARRGGGEQYF